Below, one TCR beta chain is given with its context. No antigen is known for it. Making the TCR beta libraries involved quantitative 5'-RACE with molecular barcodes. TCRdb independently ran MiXCR on the 5' RACE reads; one entry per CDR3 protein. The sample comprises some 330,000 distinct CDR3 sequences, less than 9.5% of which are singletons, and 13% to 15% rests with the top ten. These data originate in a study of CD8 T cells in ankylosing spondylitis. Whole-study results and caveats: Past studies reported some motif variants in reactive arthritis synovial fluid and blood. For ankylosing spondylitis blood, a TCR beta motif of 7 or 8 highly homologous variants appeared characteristic.

This TCR was recovered from a male donor with ankylosing spondylitis. Sequencing used blood, either unsorted or a sorted T cell fraction (not recorded which).

CDR3 region: CASSPQGLAGEGLETQYF. The CDR3, as DNA: TGTGCCAGCAGCCCCCAGGGACTAGCGGGAGAGGGGTTGGAGACCCAGTACTTC. The J gene is TRBJ2-5, the V gene TRBV11-2; TRBD2 matches 14 bases. Germline V gene data show CDR1 as SGHAT and CDR2 as FQNNGV. Trimming took 5 bases from V and 5 from J; bases not matched to a gene: 13. The CDR3 runs to 18 residues.